This note documents a single T cell receptor beta chain sequence. This entry comes from a study of blood T cell repertoires in COVID-19. Background on the study: The United States, Italy and Spain supplied acute and convalescent COVID-19 samples. PBMCs, B-cell-depleted T cells, or T cells provided the cDNA or gDNA that made up the material.

In germline, CDR1 is SGHRS, CDR2 YFSETQ. V lost 1 base, J lost 5 bases, and 18 bases lay in between. The CDR3 contains 16 residues. Authors' data handling: Researchers report that nucleated cell counts were estimated from reference gene primer amplification. Here immunoSEQ multiplex PCR was the method, and the copy in TCRdb shows in-frame clones only, minus some. Clone size and V and J calls were adopted from that table, with D and trimming inferred from the DNA. The sample yields roughly 230,000 clones, about 86% seen once. The sequence was obtained from a man aged 50 to 60 with active or convalescent COVID-19. The sample consisted of peripheral blood. This chain joins TRBV5-1 and TRBJ2-5; no firm D call. Here the CDR3 DNA reads TGCGCCAGCAGCTTGTTCCGGCCGACCCAGGCGGAGACCCAGTACTTC. Translation gives CASSLFRPTQAETQYF. Looking up the rest from reference TRBV5-1 and TRBJ2-5 gives the full variable domain: KAGVTQTPRYLIKTRGQQVTLSCSPISGHRSVSWYQQTPGQGLQFLFEYFSETQRNKGNFPGRFSGRQFSNSRSEMNVSTLELGDSALYLCASSLFRPTQAETQYFGPGTRLLVL.